These 8 T cell receptor beta chains originate from one sample sequenced in a study of CD8+ T cells in alopecia areata. Extracted RNA was reverse transcribed, and the resulting cDNA served as sequencing template. Generated by immunoSEQ multiplex PCR, the TCRdb table keeps only in-frame clones and is missing some. The sample records about 160,000 clones, around three fifths being singletons. Specified treatment: oral pan-JAK inhibitor, 5-10 mg twice daily. This specimen consisted of CD4+ T cells sorted from blood, obtained at week 4, from a patient treated with tofacitinib. The receptors here all came from a human donor with alopecia areata.

The chain has TRBV29-1 and TRBJ2-2; D might be TRBD2 (5 bases). Germline assignment: CDR1 SQVTM and CDR2 ANQGSEA. The CDR3 has 13 residues. V gave up 7 bases and J gave up 5 bases, with 14 bases separating them. CDR3 DNA: TGCAGCGGGTCCTCGACGGGGACCGGGGAGCTGTTTTTT. Translating it yields CSGSSTGTGELFF.

The rearrangement joins TRBV9 to TRBJ1-3; the D is unclear. Germline CDR1 and CDR2: SGDLS and YYNGEE. The CDR3 runs 15 residues. V was cut by 4 bases and J by 2 bases, with 13 bases left in between. The CDR3 nucleotides read TGTGCCAGCAGCTACACGGGAGGACCTGGAAACACCATATATTTT. Its protein is CASSYTGGPGNTIYF.

This clone was counted once. The CDR3 is CASSFRRGHGYEQYF. The CDR3 bases are TGTGCCAGCAGCTTCCGCAGGGGGCATGGCTACGAGCAGTACTTC. The gene calls are TRBV7-9 and TRBJ2-7; 8 nucleotides align to TRBD1. J was trimmed by 3 bases and V by 3 bases; bases with no gene match: 7. The CDR3 length is 15 residues. Germline CDR1 reads SEHNR; CDR2 reads FQNEAQ (reference sequence).

This chain connects TRBV29-1 to TRBJ2-1; tentatively, D is TRBD2 (5 bases). Trimming took 4 bases from V and 6 from J, leaving 10 bases between them. CDR1 is SQVTM and CDR2 is ANQGSEA in the germline V gene. The CDR3 is made up of 12 amino acids. The CDR3 nucleotides read TGCAGCGTTGGTTGGACTTCCAATGAGCAGTTCTTC. It specifies CSVGWTSNEQFF.

The rearrangement uses TRBV12-5 and TRBJ2-4, with D unclear. The CDR3 is 16 amino acids. Germline CDR1 reads LGHNT; CDR2 reads FRNRAP. V shed 2 bases and J shed 1 base, with 12 bases lying between them. The CDR3: CASGLNPRSAKNIQYF. CDR3 DNA: TGTGCTAGTGGTTTGAACCCCCGATCGGCCAAAAACATTCAGTACTTC.

The gene calls are TRBV5-1 and TRBJ2-5; tentatively, D is TRBD1 (6 bases). This CDR3 has 12 amino acids. Trimming pared 6 bases from V and 2 bases from J, leaving 8 bases between. CDR1 is SGHRS, CDR2 YFSETQ, per germline. CDR3 coding DNA: TGCGCCAGCAAGGACAGTCAAGAGACCCAGTACTTC. This gives the protein CASKDSQETQYF. The full variable domain, in which reference TRBV5-1 and TRBJ2-5 provide the parts outside the CDR3, is KAGVTQTPRYLIKTRGQQVTLSCSPISGHRSVSWYQQTPGQGLQFLFEYFSETQRNKGNFPGRFSGRQFSNSRSEMNVSTLELGDSALYLCASKDSQETQYFGPGTRLLVL.

This rearrangement joins TRBV6-5 to TRBJ1-2; weak D call: TRBD1 (5 bases). Germline V lookup: CDR1 MNHEY, CDR2 SVGAGI. This CDR3 is built from 11 residues. The germline V and J ends were trimmed by 8 bases and 6 bases, with 10 bases remaining between them. For the CDR3, the DNA is TGTGCCAGCGAAGGGGTTGATGGCTACACCTTC. Translation gives CASEGVDGYTF.

The chain couples TRBV5-1 to TRBJ2-5, with D possibly TRBD1 on 6 matching bases. This CDR3 is 16 amino acids long. Germline loops: CDR1 SGHRS, CDR2 YFSETQ. V gave up 2 bases and J gave up 5 bases, with 19 bases separating them. For the CDR3, the DNA is TGCGCCAGCAGCTTCGATCGTGGGGGCTCAGGGGAGACCCAGTACTTC. The encoded protein is CASSFDRGGSGETQYF.